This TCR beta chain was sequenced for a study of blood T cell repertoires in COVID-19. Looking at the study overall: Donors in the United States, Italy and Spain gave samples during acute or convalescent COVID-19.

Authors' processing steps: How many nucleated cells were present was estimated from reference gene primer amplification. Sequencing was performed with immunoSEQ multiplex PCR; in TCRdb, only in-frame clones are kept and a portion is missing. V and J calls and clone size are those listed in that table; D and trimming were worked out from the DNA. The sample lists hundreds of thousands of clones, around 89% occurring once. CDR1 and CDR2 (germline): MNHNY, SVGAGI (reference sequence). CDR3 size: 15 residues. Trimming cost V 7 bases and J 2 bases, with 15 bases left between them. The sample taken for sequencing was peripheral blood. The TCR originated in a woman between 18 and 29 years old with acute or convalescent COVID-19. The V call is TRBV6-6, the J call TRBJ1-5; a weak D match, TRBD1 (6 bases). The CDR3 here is CASTSGGRGNQPQHF. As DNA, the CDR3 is TGTGCCAGCACCTCCGGGGGGCGGGGCAATCAGCCCCAGCATTTT.